A selection of T cell receptor beta chains follows, all from one sample in a study of T cell clones after liver transplantation. Clones were sequenced by immunoSEQ multiplex PCR, and TCRdb holds only the in-frame ones, with some missing. The table lists 65,000 to 90,000 clones, more than 75% of them singletons, with roughly 2.6% in the top ten. The source was CD4+ T cells from blood, collected before liver transplant. The receptors derive from a human donor who received a liver transplant. The CDR3 runs from the conserved cysteine through the conserved F or W. D genes are given only for firm matches. A row's size may be missing; if present it is once, few, many or a size class.

v_call,d_call,j_call,clone_size,cdr3_aa,cdr3_nt
TRBV11-3,-,TRBJ1-1,-,CASSLSSGNTEAFF,TGTGCCAGCAGCTTAAGTTCGGGGAACACTGAAGCTTTCTTT
TRBV19,-,TRBJ2-1,-,CASSRQSVYNEQFF,TGTGCCAGTAGTCGCCAGTCAGTATACAATGAGCAGTTCTTC
TRBV29-1,-,TRBJ2-5,once,CSVVVAVKETQYF,TGCAGCGTTGTAGTAGCGGTCAAGGAGACCCAGTACTTC
TRBV6-6,TRBD2,TRBJ2-1,-,CASSSGTSGRGEQFF,TGTGCCAGCAGCTCCGGGACTAGCGGGAGAGGTGAGCAGTTCTTC
TRBV5-8,TRBD1,TRBJ2-3,once,CASSLVQGRTDTQYF,TGTGCCAGCAGCTTGGTACAGGGGCGCACAGATACGCAGTATTTT
TRBV21-1,-,TRBJ1-5,-,CASTRREPQHF,TGTGCCAGCACACGAAGGGAGCCCCAGCATTTT
TRBV19,-,TRBJ1-4,-,CASSTARNINEKLFF,TGTGCCAGTAGTACGGCCAGAAACATTAATGAAAAACTGTTTTTT
TRBV11-3,-,TRBJ2-3,-,CASSLSSTDTQYF,TGTGCCAGCAGCTTAAGCAGCACAGATACGCAGTATTTT
TRBV9,TRBD2,TRBJ2-7,-,CASSAWAGTSLGEQYF,TGTGCCAGCAGCGCCTGGGCCGGGACTAGCCTGGGGGAGCAGTACTTC
TRBV19,-,TRBJ2-5,-,CASRQAGETQYF,TGTGCCAGTAGACAGGCGGGAGAGACCCAGTACTTC
TRBV10-3,-,TRBJ2-5,-,CAIRGLQETQYF,TGTGCCATCAGAGGCCTGCAAGAGACCCAGTACTTC
TRBV11-3,TRBD2,TRBJ2-1,-,CASSPPGLAINEQFF,TGTGCCAGCAGCCCGCCGGGACTAGCGATCAATGAGCAGTTCTTC
TRBV2,-,TRBJ2-5,-,CASSPGWGSETQYF,TGTGCCAGCAGCCCCGGGTGGGGGTCGGAGACCCAGTACTTC
TRBV7-9,-,TRBJ2-2,-,CASSYGLNTGELFF,TGTGCCAGCAGCTACGGACTCAACACCGGGGAGCTGTTTTTT
TRBV18,-,TRBJ2-2,-,CASSQVGSHLRELFF,TGTGCCAGCTCCCAGGTGGGCAGCCATCTCCGGGAGCTGTTTTTT
TRBV6-5,-,TRBJ2-1,-,CASSQLSLANNEQFF,TGTGCCAGCAGTCAGCTCAGCCTAGCAAACAATGAGCAGTTCTTC
TRBV7-6,-,TRBJ2-5,once,CASSQGGRETQYF,TGTGCCAGCAGCCAAGGGGGGCGGGAGACCCAGTACTTC
TRBV7-6,TRBD2,TRBJ2-1,-,CASSATGGGRAVEQFF,TGTGCCAGCAGCGCTACCGGAGGCGGGAGGGCCGTGGAGCAGTTCTTC
TRBV28,-,TRBJ2-2,-,CASETIRSGELFF,TGTGCCAGCGAGACGATCAGGTCCGGGGAGCTGTTTTTT
TRBV5-1,TRBD2,TRBJ2-6,once,CASSLSGGGANVLTF,TGCGCCAGCAGCTTGTCGGGAGGTGGGGCCAACGTCCTGACTTTC
TRBV7-8,TRBD1,TRBJ1-2,-,CASSFRTGGSNYGYTF,TGTGCCAGCAGCTTTAGGACAGGGGGATCTAACTATGGCTACACCTTC
TRBV2,-,TRBJ2-2,-,CASSERQGGTGELFF,TGTGCCAGCAGTGAAAGGCAGGGAGGAACCGGGGAGCTGTTTTTT
TRBV19,-,TRBJ1-1,once,CASSASRGAEAFF,TGTGCCAGTAGTGCCTCCAGGGGTGCTGAAGCTTTCTTT
TRBV5-6,-,TRBJ2-5,-,CASSLAGAEETQYF,TGTGCCAGCAGCTTGGCAGGGGCCGAAGAGACCCAGTACTTC
TRBV11-3,-,TRBJ2-1,-,CASSPRGATGGEQFF,TGTGCCAGCAGTCCGAGGGGGGCCACCGGAGGGGAGCAGTTCTTC
TRBV28,TRBD1,TRBJ2-5,-,CASRTRTGYWETQYF,TGTGCCAGCAGGACCCGGACAGGGTATTGGGAGACCCAGTACTTC
TRBV7-2,-,TRBJ2-1,-,CASSLGAYEQFF,TGTGCCAGCAGCTTAGGCGCATATGAGCAGTTCTTC
TRBV4-1,-,TRBJ2-2,-,CASSLNTGELFF,TGCGCCAGCAGCCTGAACACCGGGGAGCTGTTTTTT
TRBV10-3,-,TRBJ1-1,-,CAISDLGPEAFF,TGTGCCATCAGTGACCTAGGGCCTGAAGCTTTCTTT
TRBV18,-,TRBJ2-6,-,CASSPLDGVGSGANVLTF,TGTGCCAGCTCACCACTCGACGGGGTAGGCTCTGGGGCCAACGTCCTGACTTTC
TRBV15,-,TRBJ2-1,-,CATSRDLGGTLEQFF,TGTGCCACCAGCAGAGATCTTGGGGGGACACTTGAGCAGTTCTTC
TRBV19,-,TRBJ1-2,-,CASSITGTGYTF,TGTGCCAGTAGTATCACGGGGACTGGCTACACCTTC
TRBV7-3,-,TRBJ2-1,-,CASSSSHDNEQFF,TGTGCCAGCAGCTCCTCTCATGATAATGAGCAGTTCTTC
TRBV19,TRBD1,TRBJ2-7,-,CASSGQGLDEQYF,TGTGCCAGTAGCGGACAGGGGCTCGACGAGCAGTACTTC
TRBV19,-,TRBJ2-1,-,CASSIPGSRTYNEQFF,TGTGCCAGTAGTATCCCGGGAAGTAGGACCTACAATGAGCAGTTCTTC
TRBV15,TRBD1,TRBJ2-7,few,CATGTGGGEQYF,TGTGCCACCGGGACAGGGGGGGGAGAGCAGTACTTC
TRBV19,-,TRBJ1-2,-,CASSITAYGYTF,TGTGCCAGTAGTATAACCGCGTATGGCTACACCTTC
TRBV11-1,-,TRBJ2-5,-,CASSPQGGHQETQYF,TGTGCCAGCAGCCCCCAGGGGGGACACCAAGAGACCCAGTACTTC
TRBV4-3,-,TRBJ1-4,-,CASSQEWGSGNEKLFF,TGCGCCAGCAGCCAAGAATGGGGGTCGGGTAATGAAAAACTGTTTTTT
TRBV28,TRBD2,TRBJ2-3,-,CASITGGVFTDTQYF,TGTGCCAGCATCACGGGGGGGGTTTTCACAGATACGCAGTATTTT
TRBV7-8,TRBD2,TRBJ2-1,-,CASSLASGSNNEQFF,TGTGCCAGCAGCCTGGCTAGCGGGAGTAACAATGAGCAGTTCTTC
TRBV5-6,TRBD1,TRBJ2-2,-,CASSLETGMNTGELFF,TGTGCCAGCAGCTTGGAGACAGGGATGAACACCGGGGAGCTGTTTTTT
TRBV19,-,TRBJ2-1,-,CASSMVRGSNEQFF,TGTGCCAGTAGTATGGTCAGGGGTAGCAATGAGCAGTTCTTC
TRBV11-2,-,TRBJ2-7,-,CASSTYTGKGYEQYF,TGTGCCAGCAGCACCTACACCGGTAAGGGCTACGAGCAGTACTTC
TRBV2,TRBD1,TRBJ1-2,few,CASSGTGEGYTF,TGTGCCAGCAGTGGGACAGGCGAGGGCTACACCTTC
TRBV5-1,-,TRBJ1-1,-,CASSFGVGSTEAFF,TGCGCCAGCAGCTTCGGGGTTGGGAGCACTGAAGCTTTCTTT
TRBV7-9,TRBD2,TRBJ2-2,few,CASSLGLAAGELFF,TGTGCCAGCAGCCTGGGACTAGCTGCCGGGGAGCTGTTTTTT
TRBV7-3,TRBD2,TRBJ2-7,-,CASSLPLLLAGEDYEQYF,TGTGCCAGCAGCTTACCCCTCCTACTAGCGGGGGAAGACTACGAGCAGTACTTC
TRBV9,TRBD1,TRBJ2-5,-,CASSPRAGGETQYF,TGTGCCAGCAGCCCCCGGGCAGGGGGAGAGACCCAGTACTTC
TRBV6-5,TRBD1,TRBJ1-6,once,CASSYGGQGGSPLHF,TGTGCCAGCAGTTACGGTGGACAGGGCGGTTCACCCCTCCACTTT
TRBV12-5,TRBD1,TRBJ1-5,few,CASGYGDRLNQPQHF,TGTGCTAGTGGTTACGGGGACAGGCTTAATCAGCCCCAGCATTTT
TRBV19,TRBD1,TRBJ2-2,-,CASSTGTGVFRELFF,TGTGCCAGTAGCACTGGGACAGGGGTATTTCGGGAGCTGTTTTTT
TRBV28,TRBD2,TRBJ2-1,-,CASSMTSRGEQFF,TGTGCCAGCAGCATGACTAGCCGGGGTGAGCAGTTCTTC
TRBV2,-,TRBJ1-2,-,CASRGVGYGYTF,TGTGCCAGCAGGGGGGTCGGGTATGGCTACACCTTC